These 24 T cell receptor beta chains share one sample of origin, sequenced in a study of blood T cells in healthy people across ages. The use of a sample-barcoded 5' primer and a J-beta primer mix characterized a second PCR of roughly 6 to 11 cycles. TCRdb called the 5' RACE reads again in MiXCR, with one record for every CDR3 protein. This sample has approximately 780,000 distinct CDR3 sequences, with about 26% found just once. The same sample was also used in a study of T cells of mothers and their children.

Source material: blood. Receptors were obtained from a boy aged 5-17 years in good health.

The chain employs TRBV20-1 and TRBJ1-4; D perhaps matches TRBD1 (5 bases). This CDR3 comprises 14 residues. CDR1 and CDR2 from the germline V gene are DFQATT and SNEGSKA (reference sequence). V lost 6 bases and J 0 bases, leaving 11 bases between the germline ends. In DNA, the CDR3 is TGCAGTGCGCCCGGGACCGCAACTAATGAAAAACTGTTTTTT. Translation gives CSAPGTATNEKLFF.

The CDR3 reads CASSSRDNTYEQYF. CDR3 in DNA: TGTGCCAGCAGTTCCCGGGACAACACCTACGAGCAGTACTTC. The V call is TRBV12-3 or TRBV12-4, the J call TRBJ2-7, with D perhaps TRBD1 (6 bases). V lost 4 bases and J 2 bases, leaving 12 bases between the germline ends. This CDR3 is 14 amino acids long.

CDR3 protein: CASSSTDTQHF. DNA of the CDR3: TGCGCCAGCAGCTCCACAGATACGCAGCATTTT. The gene calls are TRBV5-1 and TRBJ2-3; D remains ambiguous. TRBJ1-5 explains the end of the DNA better; the J call may be wrong. CDR3 length: 11 amino acids. In germline, CDR1 is SGHRS, CDR2 YFSETQ.

The CDR3 reads CASSLSGGAIETQYF. The CDR3 bases are TGTGCCAGCAGTTTGAGCGGGGGGGCCATCGAGACCCAGTACTTC. The chain joins TRBV12-3 or TRBV12-4 to TRBJ2-5, with 10 bases lining up with TRBD2. Trimming at V came to 3 bases and at J to 5 bases, leaving 6 bases not matched to a gene. This CDR3 contains 15 residues.

The chain combines TRBV20-1 with TRBJ2-3; D ambiguous. Trimming took off 0 bases at V and 8 bases at J, with 6 bases between the two ends. CDR3 size: 11 residues. Germline CDR1 is DFQATT and CDR2 is SNEGSKA (reference sequence). The CDR3 region has the DNA TGCAGTGCTAGAGAAGCGTTTACGCAGTATTTT. Protein: CSAREAFTQYF.

This clonotype is a singleton in its sample. This rearrangement joins TRBV5-1 to TRBJ2-1; D not certain. CDR1 SGHRS and CDR2 YFSETQ come from the germline V gene. V lost 6 bases, J lost 2 bases, and 9 bases lay in between. The CDR3 runs 13 residues. This CDR3 reads CASISRTYNEQFF. DNA of the CDR3: TGCGCCAGCATTAGCAGGACCTACAATGAGCAGTTCTTC.

V is TRBV24-1 and J is TRBJ2-2; D gene ambiguous. The V gene lost 2 bases and the J gene lost 3 bases, with 12 bases spanning the gap. CDR1 and CDR2 from the germline V gene are KGHDR and SFDVKD. CDR3 size: 16 residues. The CDR3 DNA reads as TGTGCCACCAGTGATTCCTACGACCGCTACACCGGGGAGCTGTTTTTT. Its protein product is CATSDSYDRYTGELFF.

J is TRBJ2-6 and V is TRBV7-2, with D unresolved. The CDR3 runs to 15 residues. Germline V lookup: CDR1 SGHTA, CDR2 FQGNSA. Trimming took off 2 bases at V and 0 bases at J, with 5 bases between the two ends. CDR3 DNA sequence: TGTGCCAGCAGCTTACCTTTCTCTGGGGCCAACGTCCTGACTTTC. Its protein product is CASSLPFSGANVLTF.

In its sample, this clonotype was seen a few times. The chain is built from TRBV29-1 and TRBJ2-5; tentatively, D is TRBD2 (5 bases). Matching the DNA end better, TRBJ2-7 makes the J call doubtful. The germline gives CDR1 SQVTM, CDR2 ANQGSEA. The CDR3 spans 12 residues. The CDR3 spells CSGRRIESEQYF. In nucleotides, the CDR3 is TGCAGCGGGAGGAGAATCGAGAGCGAGCAGTACTTC.

CDR3 sequence reads: CASGSSTFSYSYNEQFF. The CDR3 DNA reads TGTGCTAGTGGTTCGTCTACCTTTAGCTACTCCTACAATGAGCAGTTCTTC. V usage is TRBV12-5 and J usage is TRBJ2-1; D not certain. The germline CDR1 and CDR2 sequences are LGHNT and FRNRAP. The germline V and J ends were trimmed by 4 bases and 0 bases, with 16 bases remaining between them. CDR3 length: 17 residues.

This clonotype occurred a few times. This chain joins TRBV10-3 and TRBJ2-5; D may be TRBD1 or TRBD2 (5 bases each). The J call may be incorrect, as the DNA end agrees better with TRBJ2-7. The CDR3 has 12 residues. Germline CDR1 ENHRY, CDR2 SYGVKD. The CDR3 DNA follows: TGTGCCGTCCGGGACGACTCCTACGAGCAGTACTTC. Protein sequence: CAVRDDSYEQYF.

CDR3 DNA: TGTGCCAGCAGCCTCAACAGGGATGGCTATGGCTACACCTTC. Translated: CASSLNRDGYGYTF. The chain joins TRBV9 to TRBJ1-2, with D perhaps matching TRBD1 (6 bases). This CDR3 spans 14 amino acids. The V end was cut by 4 bases, the J end by 4 bases, with 14 bases between. Germline CDR1 and CDR2: SGDLS and YYNGEE.

V usage is TRBV6-5 and J usage is TRBJ1-1; possibly TRBD1 for D (5 bases). The CDR3 totals 12 residues. Between the trimmed V and J ends, which lost 7 bases and 6 bases, there was a span of 12 bases. In germline, CDR1 is MNHEY, CDR2 SVGAGI. The CDR3 here is CASTRGGSEAFF. Here the CDR3 DNA reads TGTGCCAGCACTCGGGGCGGATCTGAAGCTTTCTTT.

The sample holds one count of this clonotype. The chain is built from TRBV5-1 and TRBJ2-5, with 10 positions matching TRBD1. The end of the DNA fits TRBJ2-7 better, so the J call may be wrong. The CDR3 consists of 16 residues. Germline values: CDR1 SGHRS, CDR2 YFSETQ. The CDR3 spells CASSLDGTGDFYEQYF. For the CDR3, the DNA is TGCGCCAGCAGCTTGGACGGGACAGGGGACTTCTACGAGCAGTACTTC.

V and J are TRBV4-1 and TRBJ2-2; no clear D. V lost 4 bases and J 2 bases, leaving 20 bases between the germline ends. CDR3 length equals 18 residues. Per the germline V gene, CDR1 is MGHRA and CDR2 is YSYEKL. In DNA form, the CDR3 reads TGCGCCAGCAGCCTCGTAGATCTCCGCAGTACCAACACCGGGGAGCTGTTTTTT. Protein sequence: CASSLVDLRSTNTGELFF.

J is TRBJ2-3 and V is TRBV20-1; 9 bases are a match to TRBD2. Trimming cost V 3 bases and J 3 bases; bases outside gene matches: 7. The CDR3 loop spans 15 amino acids. The germline CDR1 and CDR2 sequences are DFQATT and SNEGSKA (reference sequence). This CDR3 is CSASQREEGTDTQYF. As DNA, the CDR3 is TGCAGTGCTAGTCAGCGGGAGGAGGGGACAGATACGCAGTATTTT.

The sample holds a few counts of this clonotype. The chain employs TRBV29-1 and TRBJ1-1; no clear D gene. The germline V gene has CDR1 SQVTM and CDR2 ANQGSEA. Trimming removed 4 bases from V and 5 bases from J, with 14 bases in between. The CDR3 length is 13 residues. The DNA for the CDR3 is TGCAGCGTTGGGCAGTCAGGTTGGACTGAAGCTTTCTTT. Protein sequence: CSVGQSGWTEAFF.

The rearrangement uses TRBV20-1 and TRBJ1-3; D is undetermined. The germline V and J ends were trimmed by 6 bases and 4 bases, with 19 bases remaining between them. Germline loops: CDR1 DFQATT, CDR2 SNEGSKA (reference sequence). The CDR3 is made up of 15 amino acids. The CDR3 loop is CSAATPGSGGNTIYF. The CDR3 bases are TGCAGTGCCGCGACCCCGGGGAGTGGGGGAAACACCATATATTTT.

There are a few counts of this clonotype. J is TRBJ2-5 and V is TRBV3-1; 10 bases line up with TRBD1. CDR1 and CDR2 from the germline V gene are LGHDT and YNNKEL (reference sequence). Unmatched junction bases numbered 10, after V lost 1 base and J lost 2 bases. CDR3 size: 18 residues. Written as DNA, the CDR3 is TGTGCCAGCAGCCAAGCCCTCCGACAGGGGGCTAAACAAGAGACCCAGTACTTC. This encodes CASSQALRQGAKQETQYF.

A few counts support this clonotype. V gene TRBV20-1 combines with J gene TRBJ2-5, with 15 bases identical to TRBD2. The J call may not be correct, given that the DNA end is closer to TRBJ2-7. Germline values: CDR1 DFQATT, CDR2 SNEGSKA (reference sequence). This CDR3 contains 16 residues. In DNA form, the CDR3 reads TGCAGTGCTCCCGGGACTAGCGGGGGGAGCTCCTACGAGCAGTACTTC. It yields the protein CSAPGTSGGSSYEQYF.

This clonotype has more than one count but fewer than ten. The chain recombines TRBV28 with TRBJ1-4, with TRBD1 matching 7 bases. With 2 bases clipped from V and 7 bases from J, the junction kept 7 bases outside the gene matches. Per germline, CDR1 MDHEN and CDR2 SYDVKM. CDR3 size: 15 residues. CDR3 sequence (DNA): TGTGCCAGCAGTTTACCTGGGACAGTGGGTGAAAAACTGTTTTTT. As protein: CASSLPGTVGEKLFF. Based on the CDR3 plus reference TRBV28 and TRBJ1-4, the full variable domain is DVKVTQSSRYLVKRTGEKVFLECVQDMDHENMFWYRQDPGLGLRLIYFSYDVKMKEKGDIPEGYSVSREKKERFSLILESASTNQTSMYLCASSLPGTVGEKLFFGSGTQLSVL.

This rearrangement joins TRBV6-1 to TRBJ1-5; D is possibly TRBD1 (5 bases). Per the germline V gene, CDR1 is MNHNS and CDR2 is SASEGT. Between the trimmed V and J ends, which lost 8 bases and 6 bases, there was a span of 17 bases. The CDR3 loop spans 14 amino acids. The CDR3 region has the DNA TGTGCCAGCGCGCCAGAAAATGGGGCTCAGCCCCAGCATTTT. Amino acids: CASAPENGAQPQHF.

The sample holds a few counts of this clonotype. The chain combines TRBV5-1 with TRBJ1-2; 11 nucleotides match TRBD1. Germline CDR1 reads SGHRS; CDR2 reads YFSETQ. V trimming: 2 bases; J trimming: 1 base; junction bases outside the gene matches: 4. There are 16 residues in the CDR3. CDR3 residues: CASSFDGTGGNYGYTF. The CDR3 coding sequence is TGCGCCAGCAGCTTTGACGGGACAGGGGGTAACTATGGCTACACCTTC.

J is TRBJ2-1 and V is TRBV6-2 or TRBV6-3, with 7 bases fitting TRBD2. The V gene's germline CDR1 is MNHEY and CDR2 SVGEGT. This CDR3 is 14 amino acids long. V lost 2 bases to trimming and J lost 6 bases; unmatched junction nucleotides: 4. The CDR3, as DNA: TGTGCCAGCAGTTACGGCGGGGGTGGCAATGAGCAGTTCTTC. It translates to CASSYGGGGNEQFF.